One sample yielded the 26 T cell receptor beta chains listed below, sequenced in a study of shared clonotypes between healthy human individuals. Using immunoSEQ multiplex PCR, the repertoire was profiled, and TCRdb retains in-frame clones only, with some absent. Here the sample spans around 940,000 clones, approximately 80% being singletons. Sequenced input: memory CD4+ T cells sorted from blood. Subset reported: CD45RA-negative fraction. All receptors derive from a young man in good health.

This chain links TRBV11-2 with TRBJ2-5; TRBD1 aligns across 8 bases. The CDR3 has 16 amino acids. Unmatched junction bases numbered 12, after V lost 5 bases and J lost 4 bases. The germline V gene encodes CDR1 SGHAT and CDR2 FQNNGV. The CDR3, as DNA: TGTGCCAGCAGCGCTGGGGACAGGACCTCGGGAGAGACCCAGTACTTC. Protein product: CASSAGDRTSGETQYF.

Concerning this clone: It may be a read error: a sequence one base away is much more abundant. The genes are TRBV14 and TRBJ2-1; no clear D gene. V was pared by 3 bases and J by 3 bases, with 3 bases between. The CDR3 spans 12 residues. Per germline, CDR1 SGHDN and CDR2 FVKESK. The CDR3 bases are TGTGCCAGCAGCCAGGACTACAATGAGCAGTTCTTC. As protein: CASSQDYNEQFF.

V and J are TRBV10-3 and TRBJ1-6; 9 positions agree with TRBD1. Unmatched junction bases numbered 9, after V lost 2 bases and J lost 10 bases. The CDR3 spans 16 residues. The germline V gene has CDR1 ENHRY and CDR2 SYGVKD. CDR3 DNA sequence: TGTGCCATCAGTGAGAGTCGAAACAGGGGGCGATCACCCCTCCACTTT. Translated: CAISESRNRGRSPLHF.

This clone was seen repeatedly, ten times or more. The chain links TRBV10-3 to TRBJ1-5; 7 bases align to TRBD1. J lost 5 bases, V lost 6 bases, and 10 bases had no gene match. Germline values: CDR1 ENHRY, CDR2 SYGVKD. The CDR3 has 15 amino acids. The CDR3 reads CAIRATGVGHQPQHF. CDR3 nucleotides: TGTGCCATCAGAGCCACAGGGGTTGGTCATCAGCCCCAGCATTTT.

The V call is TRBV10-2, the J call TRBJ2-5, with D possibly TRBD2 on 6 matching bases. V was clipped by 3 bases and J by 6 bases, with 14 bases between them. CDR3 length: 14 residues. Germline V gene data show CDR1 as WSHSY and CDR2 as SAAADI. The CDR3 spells CASSDSDGGQTQYF. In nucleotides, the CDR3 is TGCGCCAGCAGTGATAGCGACGGGGGACAGACCCAGTACTTC.

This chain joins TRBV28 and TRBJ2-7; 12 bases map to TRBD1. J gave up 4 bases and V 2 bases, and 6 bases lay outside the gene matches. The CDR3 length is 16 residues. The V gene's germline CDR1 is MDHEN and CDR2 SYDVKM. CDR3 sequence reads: CASSLIGTGGQYEQYF. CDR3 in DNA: TGTGCCAGCAGTTTAATCGGGACAGGGGGCCAATACGAGCAGTACTTC.

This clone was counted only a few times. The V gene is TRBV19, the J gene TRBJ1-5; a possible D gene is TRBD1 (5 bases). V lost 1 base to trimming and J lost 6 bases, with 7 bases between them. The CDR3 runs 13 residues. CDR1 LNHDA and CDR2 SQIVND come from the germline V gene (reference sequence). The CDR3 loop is CASSIAGPQPQHF. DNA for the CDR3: TGTGCCAGTAGTATAGCAGGGCCTCAGCCCCAGCATTTT.

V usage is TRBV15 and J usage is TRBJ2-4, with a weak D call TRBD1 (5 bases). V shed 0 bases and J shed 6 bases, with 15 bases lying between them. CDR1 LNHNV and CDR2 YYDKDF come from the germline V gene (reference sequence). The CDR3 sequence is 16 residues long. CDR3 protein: CATSRDFAGNGNIQYF. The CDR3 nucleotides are TGTGCCACCAGCAGAGATTTCGCAGGGAATGGAAACATTCAGTACTTC.

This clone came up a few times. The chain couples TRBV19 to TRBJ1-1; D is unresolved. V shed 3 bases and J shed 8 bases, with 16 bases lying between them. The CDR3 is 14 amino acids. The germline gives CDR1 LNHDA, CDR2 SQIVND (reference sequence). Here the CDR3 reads CASSISIVGSEAFF. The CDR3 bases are TGTGCCAGTAGTATTTCCATCGTAGGCAGCGAAGCTTTCTTT. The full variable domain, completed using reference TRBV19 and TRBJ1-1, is DGGITQSPKYLFRKEGQNVTLSCEQNLNHDAMYWYRQDPGQGLRLIYYSQIVNDFQKGDIAEGYSVSREKKESFPLTVTSAQKNPTAFYLCASSISIVGSEAFFGQGTRLTVV.

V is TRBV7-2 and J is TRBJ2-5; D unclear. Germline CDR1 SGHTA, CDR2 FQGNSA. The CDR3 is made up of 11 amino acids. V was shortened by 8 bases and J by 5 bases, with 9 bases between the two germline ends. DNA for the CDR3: TGTGCCAGCGGAACCGGGGAGACCCAGTACTTC. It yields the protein CASGTGETQYF.

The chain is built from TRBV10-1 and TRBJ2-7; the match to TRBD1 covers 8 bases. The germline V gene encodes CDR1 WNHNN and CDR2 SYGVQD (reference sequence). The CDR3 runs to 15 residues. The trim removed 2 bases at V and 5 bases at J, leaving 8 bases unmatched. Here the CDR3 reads CASSEPGQGTDEQYF. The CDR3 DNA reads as TGCGCCAGCAGTGAGCCCGGACAGGGTACGGACGAGCAGTACTTC.

The CDR3 sequence: CASSQDTGTDTQYF. Written as DNA, the CDR3 is TGCGCCAGCAGCCAAGACACGGGCACAGATACGCAGTATTTT. The rearrangement joins TRBV4-3 to TRBJ2-3, with D hard to call. Trimming took off 0 bases at V and 1 base at J, with 5 bases between the two ends. Germline V gene data show CDR1 as LGHNA and CDR2 as YSLEER. CDR3 length: 14 amino acids.

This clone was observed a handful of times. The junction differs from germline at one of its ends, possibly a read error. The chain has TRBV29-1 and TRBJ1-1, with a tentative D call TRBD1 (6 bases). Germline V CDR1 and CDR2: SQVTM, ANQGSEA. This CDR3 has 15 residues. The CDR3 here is CSVEGPGGAKTEAFF. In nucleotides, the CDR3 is TGCAGCGTCGAAGGGCCCGGGGGCGCAAAAACTGAAGCTTTCTTT.

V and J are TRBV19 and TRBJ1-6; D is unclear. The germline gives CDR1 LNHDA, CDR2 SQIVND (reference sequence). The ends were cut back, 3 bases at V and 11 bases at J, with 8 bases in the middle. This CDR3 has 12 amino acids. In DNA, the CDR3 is TGTGCCAGTAGTATCGATTTTGCACCCCTCCACTTT. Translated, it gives CASSIDFAPLHF.

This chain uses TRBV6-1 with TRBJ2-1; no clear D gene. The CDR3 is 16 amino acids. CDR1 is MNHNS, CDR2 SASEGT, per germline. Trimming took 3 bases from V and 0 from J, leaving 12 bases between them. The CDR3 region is CASSDWSRTSYNEQFF. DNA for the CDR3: TGTGCCAGCAGTGACTGGAGCCGTACCTCCTACAATGAGCAGTTCTTC.

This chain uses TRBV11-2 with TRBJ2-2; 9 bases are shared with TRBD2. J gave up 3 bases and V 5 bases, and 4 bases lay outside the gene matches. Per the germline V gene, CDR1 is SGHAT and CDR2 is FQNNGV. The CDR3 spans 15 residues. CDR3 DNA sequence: TGTGCCAGCAGCCCAGGACTAGCGTACACCGGGGAGCTGTTTTTT. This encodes CASSPGLAYTGELFF.

CDR3 residues: CASSLAPGLNNEQFF. The CDR3 nucleotides read TGCGCCAGCAGCTTGGCCCCGGGACTCAACAATGAGCAGTTCTTC. This sequence joins TRBV5-1 and TRBJ2-1; possibly TRBD2 for D (6 bases). The length of the CDR3 is 15 residues. The V gene's germline CDR1 is SGHRS and CDR2 YFSETQ. V was cut by 0 bases and J by 5 bases, with 12 bases left in between.

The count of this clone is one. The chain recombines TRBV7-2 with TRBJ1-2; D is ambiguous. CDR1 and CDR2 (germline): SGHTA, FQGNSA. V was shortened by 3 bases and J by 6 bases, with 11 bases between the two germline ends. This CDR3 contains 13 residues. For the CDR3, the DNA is TGTGCCAGCAGCTTCGGGAGGGTGAATGGCTACACCTTC. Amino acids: CASSFGRVNGYTF.

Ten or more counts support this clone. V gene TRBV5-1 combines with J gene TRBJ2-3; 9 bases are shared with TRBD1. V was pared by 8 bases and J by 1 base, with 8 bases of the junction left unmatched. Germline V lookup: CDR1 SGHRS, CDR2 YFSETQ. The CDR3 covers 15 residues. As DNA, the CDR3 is TGCGCCAGTACGACAGGGGGAGTGGGCACAGATACGCAGTATTTT. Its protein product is CASTTGGVGTDTQYF.

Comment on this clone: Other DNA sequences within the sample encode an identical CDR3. This CDR3 reads CSAGDSYEQYF. As DNA, the CDR3 is TGCAGTGCTGGGGACAGCTACGAGCAGTACTTC. This rearrangement joins TRBV20-1 to TRBJ2-7; TRBD1 matches at 7 bases. Looked up from germline, CDR1 is DFQATT and CDR2 is SNEGSKA (reference sequence). This CDR3 is built from 11 residues. The J segment lost 3 bases and the V segment lost 5 bases, leaving 1 base of the junction unmatched.

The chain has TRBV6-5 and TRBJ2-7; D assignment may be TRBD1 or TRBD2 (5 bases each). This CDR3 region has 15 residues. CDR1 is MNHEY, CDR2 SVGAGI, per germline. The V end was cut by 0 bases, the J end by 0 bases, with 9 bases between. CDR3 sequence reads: CASSYSGRLSYEQYF. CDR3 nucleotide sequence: TGTGCCAGCAGTTACTCGGGACGGCTCTCCTACGAGCAGTACTTC.

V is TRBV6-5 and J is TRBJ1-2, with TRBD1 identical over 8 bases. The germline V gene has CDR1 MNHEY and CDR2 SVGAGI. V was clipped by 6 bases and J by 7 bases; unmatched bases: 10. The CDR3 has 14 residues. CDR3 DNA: TGTGCCAGCAGACAGGGGGTCTCGTTGGGTGGCTACACCTTC. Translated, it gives CASRQGVSLGGYTF.

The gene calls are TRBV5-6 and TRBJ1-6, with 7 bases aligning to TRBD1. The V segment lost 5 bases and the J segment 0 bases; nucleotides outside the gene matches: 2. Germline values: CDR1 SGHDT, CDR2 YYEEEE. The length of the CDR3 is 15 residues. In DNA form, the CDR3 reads TGTGCCAGCAGACCAGGGGGCTCCTATAATTCACCCCTCCACTTT. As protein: CASRPGGSYNSPLHF.

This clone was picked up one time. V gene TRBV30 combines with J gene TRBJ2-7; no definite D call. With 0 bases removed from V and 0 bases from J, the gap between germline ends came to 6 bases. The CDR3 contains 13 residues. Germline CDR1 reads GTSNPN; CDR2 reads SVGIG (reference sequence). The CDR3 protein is CAWSVGLSYEQYF. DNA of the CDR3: TGTGCCTGGAGTGTAGGCCTCTCCTACGAGCAGTACTTC. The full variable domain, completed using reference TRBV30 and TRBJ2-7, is SQTIHQWPATLVQPVGSPLSLECTVEGTSNPNLYWYRQAAGRGLQLLFYSVGIGQISSEVPQNLSASRPQDRQFILSSKKLLLSDSGFYLCAWSVGLSYEQYFGPGTRLTVT.

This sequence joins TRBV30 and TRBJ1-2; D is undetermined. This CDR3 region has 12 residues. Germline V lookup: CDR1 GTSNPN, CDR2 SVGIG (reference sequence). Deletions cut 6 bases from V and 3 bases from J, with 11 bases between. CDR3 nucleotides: TGTGCCTGCTCGCAGGTTTACTATGGCTACACCTTC. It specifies CACSQVYYGYTF. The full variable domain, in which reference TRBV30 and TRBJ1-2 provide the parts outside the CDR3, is SQTIHQWPATLVQPVGSPLSLECTVEGTSNPNLYWYRQAAGRGLQLLFYSVGIGQISSEVPQNLSASRPQDRQFILSSKKLLLSDSGFYLCACSQVYYGYTFGSGTRLTVV.

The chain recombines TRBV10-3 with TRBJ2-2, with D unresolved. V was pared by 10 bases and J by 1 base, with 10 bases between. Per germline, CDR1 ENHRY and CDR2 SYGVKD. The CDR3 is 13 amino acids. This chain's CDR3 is CATGPMNTGELFF. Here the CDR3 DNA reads TGTGCCACCGGGCCTATGAACACCGGGGAGCTGTTTTTT.